The source of this T cell receptor (beta chain) is a study of shared clonotypes between healthy human individuals (dated by TCRdb to about 2020). At the level of the whole study: The cohort comprised a couple of women and a few men aged 18 to 49 years. Blood TCR repertoires of a handful of healthy adults were deeply sequenced to estimate repertoire size and the extent of clonotype sharing between individuals. Different laboratories and diverse techniques were used to prepare libraries and sequence TCR repertoires, to increase sequencing depth and limit assay-specific biases. Between about 0.9 and 10 billion PBMCs per donor were obtained by leukapheresis. Study-level results and caveats: Pairwise subsampling indicated that sequencing depth was expected to affect the degree of clonotype sharing among donors. Sampling was limited to blood, and TCR repertoires in tissue likely differ from TCR repertoires in blood. Because the study included only a small number of donors, the genetic and exposure-history diversity represented was limited.

The donors were healthy, HIV-negative adults who had no recently reported acute infections or vaccinations. All donors were Caucasian adults living in Nashville, Tennessee, USA. For unsorted samples, about 90 million PBMCs were counted, and genomic DNA was extracted using the QIAamp DNA Blood Mini kit. Blood was obtained by leukapheresis, after which PBMCs were separated by Ficoll-Histopaque density gradient centrifugation and cryopreserved in liquid nitrogen vapor phase. On this clone: Its antigen is unknown. No qualities accompany the bases; no much larger clone lies one base away.

CDR1 MDHEN and CDR2 SYDVKM are derived from the germline V gene. Counted from cysteine to phenylalanine, this CDR3 has 15 amino acids. CDR3 DNA is the only sequence kept; it has 45 bases, read in frame from the first base. The V end loses 1 base and the J end loses 6 bases, and a stretch of 15 bases separates them. Using the deep immunoSEQ assay, TCR CDR3 regions were amplified from genomic DNA by multiplex PCR. Extracted genomic DNA from each cell subset was distributed evenly across all wells of several immunoSEQ 96-well plates, and each plate was treated as a replicate. For unsorted PBMC, around 300 ng of genomic DNA, equivalent to roughly 30,000 T cell genomes, went into each replicate PCR. Ten immunoSEQ deep assay plates were used to sequence the unsorted PBMC genomic DNA. The purified libraries were quantified using a Qubit 3.0 fluorometer, sized with a Bioanalyzer 2100, and then quantified again using the KAPA Library Quantification kit. Every immunoSEQ 96-well plate was sequenced on a separate single-read 150-cycle Illumina NextSeq 550 flow cell. Concerning the study's data processing: Because the immunoSEQ output included only junctional sequences and no quality scores, the filtering could not be the same as the filtering used for full-length reads. Sequences were annotated with PyIR, a Python wrapper for IgBLAST v1.9, using IMGT germline references to assign V/J genes and CDR3. Any read was removed if the V/J assignment was weak (E-value above 1e-6), the CDR3 was missing, or the read contained stop codons, out-of-frame junctions, or ambiguous translated residues. V3J clonotypes were defined by identical inferred V gene, J gene, and CDR3 amino acid sequence. Percentage overlap between repertoires was calculated by dividing the number of shared unique clonotypes by the size of the smaller repertoire. Repertoire richness was assessed with RTK rarefaction, the Chao1 estimator, and Recon v2.1 estimates of unobserved clonotypes. TCRdb stores this immuneACCESS table with in-frame sequences only. Part of the clones is absent; in the studies checked, under half of the shortfall reflects unresolved V genes, and no reason is known for the rest. V, J and clone size are those of that table, while D and trimming were read from the DNA. In this sample the table shows 450,000 to 500,000 clones, roughly 80% of which occur a single time. The ten most abundant clones make up about an eighth of the sample.

This TCR derives from a woman aged 40 to 55 in good health. Some clones in this sample may be carry-over from other donors' samples. The V gene is TRBV28 and the J gene is TRBJ2-5; the D gene is possibly TRBD1 or TRBD2, with 6 bases matching each. Material: PBMCs. CDR3 protein: CASSLSGGLGKTQYF. The bases read TGTGCCAGCAGTTTATCCGGGGGCCTGGGCAAGACCCAGTACTTC.